What follows are 20 T cell receptor beta chains derived from one specimen sequenced in a study of T cells in Graves' hyperthyroidism and ophthalmopathy. Amplified TCR beta CDR3 regions came from RNA transcripts. First-round RT-PCR of the TCR CDR3 relied on the HTBI primer set. MiXCR was run by TCRdb on the multiplex PCR reads, yielding one entry per CDR3 protein. The sample lists 650,000 to 750,000 distinct CDR3 sequences; about 15% were seen once. Sequenced sample: blood. The receptors stem from a young woman with Graves' hyperthyroidism.

The chain couples TRBV15 to TRBJ2-2; D ambiguous. The CDR3 extends over 14 amino acids. Trimming shortened V by 0 bases and J by 4 bases, and 6 bases separated the two germline ends. The V gene's germline CDR1 is LNHNV and CDR2 YYDKDF (reference sequence). The DNA for the CDR3 is TGTGCCACCAGCAGAGAAACTTCCACCGGGGAGCTGTTTTTT. Translating gives CATSRETSTGELFF.

This clonotype appeared many times. This chain links TRBV14 with TRBJ2-7; 9 nucleotides align to TRBD1. The CDR3 has 15 residues. V was pared by 3 bases and J by 6 bases, with 9 bases of the junction left unmatched. The germline V gene encodes CDR1 SGHDN and CDR2 FVKESK. The CDR3 spells CASSQNRDRVGEQYF. The CDR3 DNA reads as TGTGCCAGCAGCCAGAACCGGGACAGGGTTGGCGAGCAGTACTTC. Based on the CDR3 plus reference TRBV14 and TRBJ2-7, the full variable domain is EAGVTQFPSHSVIEKGQTVTLRCDPISGHDNLYWYRRVMGKEIKFLLHFVKESKQDESGMPNNRFLAERTGGTYSTLKVQPAELEDSGVYFCASSQNRDRVGEQYFGPGTRLTVT.

The chain recombines TRBV10-3 with TRBJ2-3; 14 nucleotides agree with TRBD2. V was clipped by 1 base and J by 0 bases; unmatched bases: 6. This CDR3 region has 19 residues. The germline gives CDR1 ENHRY, CDR2 SYGVKD. This CDR3 reads CAISEFRLAGGPSTDTQYF. CDR3 sequence (DNA): TGTGCCATCAGTGAGTTTCGACTAGCGGGAGGGCCTAGCACAGATACGCAGTATTTT.

The table lists this clonotype with many counts. The V gene is TRBV10-3, the J gene TRBJ2-7, with TRBD1 matching 7 bases. V dropped 6 bases and J dropped 2; count of bases not matched to a gene: 10. The germline V gene has CDR1 ENHRY and CDR2 SYGVKD. This CDR3 comprises 15 residues. The CDR3 loop reads CAIRRRTGTTYEQYF. CDR3 bases: TGTGCCATCAGGAGAAGGACAGGCACAACCTACGAGCAGTACTTC.

This clonotype was observed at least ten times. This chain joins TRBV20-1 and TRBJ1-1; D call uncertain. The CDR3 runs 12 residues. The V end was cut by 3 bases, the J end by 11 bases, with 16 bases between. Germline loops: CDR1 DFQATT, CDR2 SNEGSKA (reference sequence). The CDR3 reads CSASETATMAFF. For the CDR3, the DNA is TGCAGTGCTAGTGAAACAGCGACAATGGCTTTCTTT.

The rearrangement uses TRBV28 and TRBJ1-5, with TRBD1 matching over 7 bases. Germline V gene sequence: CDR1 MDHEN, CDR2 SYDVKM. After removal of 1 base from V and 5 bases from J, the junction contained 5 bases not matched to a gene. CDR3 length: 15 residues. In DNA form, the CDR3 reads TGTGCCAGCAGTTTATTACAGGGGATGGATCAGCCCCAGCATTTT. This sequence encodes CASSLLQGMDQPQHF.

This clonotype has more than one count but fewer than ten. This sequence joins TRBV24-1 and TRBJ2-3; TRBD2 matches at 12 bases. Trimming took 4 bases from V and 9 from J; bases not matched to a gene: 22. Germline CDR1 reads KGHDR; CDR2 reads SFDVKD. The CDR3 has 20 amino acids. The CDR3 region has the DNA TGTGCCACCAGTGAGCCCACTAGCGGGAGGAGAGGGGGTGAGGATATAACGCAGTATTTT. Residues: CATSEPTSGRRGGEDITQYF.

The chain couples TRBV4-3 to TRBJ2-2; TRBD2 is a possible D gene (5 bases). The CDR3 contains 17 residues. Germline V lookup: CDR1 LGHNA, CDR2 YSLEER. V lost 0 bases and J 4 bases, leaving 15 bases between the germline ends. The CDR3 sequence: CASSQESGTVLTGELFF. The CDR3, as DNA: TGCGCCAGCAGCCAAGAAAGCGGAACCGTCCTCACCGGGGAGCTGTTTTTT.

This clonotype was seen ten or more times. The chain links TRBV7-2 to TRBJ2-1; no definite D call. Trimming pared 1 base from V and 7 bases from J, leaving 5 bases between. This CDR3 comprises 12 residues. Germline values: CDR1 SGHTA, CDR2 FQGNSA. CDR3: CASSLVWNEQFF. CDR3 DNA: TGTGCCAGCAGCTTAGTCTGGAATGAGCAGTTCTTC.

The chain recombines TRBV29-1 with TRBJ2-7, with 7 nucleotides matching TRBD1. This CDR3 region has 14 residues. CDR1 and CDR2 (germline): SQVTM, ANQGSEA. The V gene end was trimmed by 4 bases and the J gene end by 5 bases; junction bases not matched to a gene: 11. CDR3 protein: CSVVLEGARNEQYF. CDR3 DNA: TGCAGCGTTGTCTTAGAGGGGGCGCGGAACGAGCAGTACTTC.

This clonotype has ten or more counts. In nucleotides, the CDR3 is TGTGCCAGCAGTGACGACAGGTACACTGAAGCTTTCTTT. Translated: CASSDDRYTEAFF. J is TRBJ1-1 and V is TRBV6-1, with TRBD1 as a possible D gene (6 bases). The CDR3 extends over 13 amino acids. V was shortened by 3 bases and J by 3 bases, with 8 bases between the two germline ends. Germline CDR1 reads MNHNS; CDR2 reads SASEGT.

This clonotype was seen only a few times. The chain has TRBV5-1 and TRBJ1-3; D perhaps matches TRBD1 (6 bases). The CDR3 spans 12 residues. Germline loops: CDR1 SGHRS, CDR2 YFSETQ. Deletions cut 4 bases from V and 8 bases from J, with 10 bases between. DNA of the CDR3: TGCGCCAGCAGCCCACAGGGAGACACCATATATTTT. Translated: CASSPQGDTIYF.

Comment on this clonotype: A much larger clone lies a single base off, so this may be a read error. The chain joins TRBV28 to TRBJ2-3; the D is unclear. Germline V CDR1 and CDR2: MDHEN, SYDVKM. The CDR3 spans 15 residues. Here the CDR3 reads CTSSLTNTYTDTQYF. CDR3 nucleotide sequence: TGTACCAGCAGTTTGACGAACACTTACACAGATACGCAGTATTTT.

This clonotype was seen more than once but under ten times. The rearrangement links TRBV4-1 to TRBJ2-4; D perhaps matches TRBD2 (6 bases). Trimming removed 4 bases from V and 1 base from J, with 11 bases in between. The CDR3 is 15 amino acids. Germline V gene data show CDR1 as MGHRA and CDR2 as YSYEKL. The CDR3 here is CASSPAGLAKNIQYF. CDR3 coding DNA: TGCGCCAGCAGCCCCGCGGGACTGGCCAAAAACATTCAGTACTTC.

This clonotype was seen ten or more times. The chain couples TRBV27 to TRBJ2-3, with D tentatively TRBD2 (6 bases). V lost 3 bases to trimming and J lost 4 bases, with 11 bases between them. The CDR3 consists of 14 residues. Per the germline V gene, CDR1 is MNHEY and CDR2 is SMNVEV (reference sequence). CDR3 sequence reads: CASSFAGRADTQYF. CDR3 bases: TGTGCCAGCAGTTTTGCGGGACGTGCAGATACGCAGTATTTT.

This clonotype was picked up many times. J is TRBJ2-7 and V is TRBV28; 8 bases line up with TRBD2. The CDR3 has 15 residues. CDR1 and CDR2 (germline): MDHEN, SYDVKM. V lost 5 bases, J lost 7 bases, and 13 bases stayed unmatched. CDR3 nucleotide sequence: TGTGCCAGCAGTACAATTGGTGGACGGGGGGGAGAGCAGTACTTC. Protein product: CASSTIGGRGGEQYF.

This clonotype was seen a handful of times. The chain links TRBV27 to TRBJ2-5, with D possibly being TRBD2 (5 bases). V shed 4 bases and J shed 4 bases, with 13 bases lying between them. Germline V gene data show CDR1 as MNHEY and CDR2 as SMNVEV (reference sequence). The CDR3 has 14 amino acids. This chain's CDR3 is CASSSRARGETQYF. The CDR3, as DNA: TGTGCCAGCAGTTCGAGGGCTCGAGGAGAGACCCAGTACTTC.

This clonotype has a count of ten or more. The chain is built from TRBV7-2 and TRBJ2-7, with 9 positions matching TRBD1. V shed 10 bases, J shed 1 base, and the junction held 8 bases outside the gene matches. This CDR3 has 14 residues. Germline assignment: CDR1 SGHTA and CDR2 FQGNSA. CDR3 coding DNA: TGTGCCACTGGGGGACAGGGTGAATCCTACGAGCAGTACTTC. This translates into CATGGQGESYEQYF.

This clonotype came up many times. The chain couples TRBV12-3 or TRBV12-4 to TRBJ2-5, with TRBD2 matching 11 bases. Losses at the gene ends were 6 bases for V and 5 bases for J; bases not matched to a gene: 8. This CDR3 has 15 amino acids. CDR3 residues: CASSHTSGRIETQYF. CDR3 in DNA: TGTGCCAGCAGCCACACTAGCGGGAGAATCGAGACCCAGTACTTC.

This clonotype was counted only a few times. This chain uses TRBV28 with TRBJ2-4; D possibly corresponds to TRBD2 (6 bases). The germline CDR1 and CDR2 sequences are MDHEN and SYDVKM. The V and J ends lost 5 bases and 3 bases respectively, with 11 bases between them. CDR3 size: 14 residues. CDR3: CASSRRGGKNIQYF. The CDR3, as DNA: TGTGCCAGCAGTCGGAGGGGAGGCAAAAACATTCAGTACTTC.